Sequencing of this T cell receptor beta chain was carried out in a study of blood T cell repertoires in COVID-19. Study-wide context: The origin of the acute and convalescent COVID-19 samples was the United States, Italy and Spain.

Authors' methods: Reference gene primer amplification gave estimated nucleated cell counts. Sequencing used immunoSEQ multiplex PCR; TCRdb keeps in-frame clones, though not all of them. The V and J calls and clone size are taken from that table; D and trimming were inferred from the DNA. The table records approximately 62,000 clones, over 80% of them present only once. The germline CDR1 and CDR2 sequences are KGHSH and LQKENI. This CDR3 has 12 residues. Trimming took off 2 bases at V and 10 bases at J, with 11 bases between the two ends. The V and J genes are TRBV18 and TRBJ1-2; D is possibly TRBD1 (6 bases). Sequencing was carried out using peripheral blood. The source of this sequence is a human donor with active COVID-19. The donor label of this sample is uncertain. The CDR3 is CASSPVGQFYTF. The CDR3 DNA is TGTGCCAGCTCACCAGTGGGACAATTCTACACCTTC.